This passage covers 32 T cell receptor beta chains from one sample sequenced in a study of cytomegalovirus exposure and HLA in healthy donors. Using immunoSEQ multiplex PCR, the repertoire was profiled, and TCRdb retains in-frame clones only, with some absent. The sample carries 65,000 to 90,000 clones, around nine tenths recorded once. Sequenced: PBMCs. Every receptor here comes from a woman aged 18-29 years in good health and CMV-seropositive.

This clone was detected a few times. The chain has TRBV11-2 and TRBJ1-3; unclear D gene. Germline V gene lookup returns CDR1 SGHAT and CDR2 FQNNGV. V was trimmed by 3 bases and J by 6 bases, leaving 9 bases between them. The CDR3 loop spans 13 amino acids. CDR3 amino acids: CASSLSSENTIYF. The CDR3 nucleotides read TGTGCCAGCAGCTTGAGTTCCGAAAACACCATATATTTT.

The chain has TRBV28 and TRBJ2-4; tentative D call: TRBD1 (5 bases). CDR1 and CDR2 (germline): MDHEN, SYDVKM. V lost 0 bases to trimming and J lost 0 bases, with 12 bases between them. The CDR3 spans 17 residues. Here the CDR3 reads CASSLWDNQVAKNIQYF. The CDR3 DNA sequence: TGTGCCAGCAGTTTATGGGACAATCAAGTAGCCAAAAACATTCAGTACTTC.

The chain joins TRBV27 to TRBJ1-1; D is perhaps TRBD1 (6 bases). The CDR3 runs to 14 residues. Trimming took 5 bases from V and 2 from J, leaving 12 bases between them. Germline V gives CDR1 MNHEY, CDR2 SMNVEV (reference sequence). This CDR3 is CASSIDRSNTEAFF. The CDR3 DNA reads TGTGCCAGCAGTATCGACAGGTCCAACACTGAAGCTTTCTTT.

The chain joins TRBV15 to TRBJ1-1; D is undetermined. The germline V and J ends were trimmed by 7 bases and 1 base, with 13 bases remaining between them. Germline V CDR1 and CDR2: LNHNV, YYDKDF (reference sequence). This CDR3 region has 14 residues. This CDR3 reads CATIRSPRNTEAFF. The CDR3 DNA reads TGTGCCACCATAAGGAGTCCGCGGAACACTGAAGCTTTCTTT.

This chain links TRBV6-1 with TRBJ2-5, with 9 bases identical to TRBD1. CDR1 and CDR2 from the germline V gene are MNHNS and SASEGT. The V and J ends lost 8 bases and 4 bases, in that order; junction bases with no gene match: 8. CDR3 length equals 14 residues. CDR3 residues: CASGDTGGAETQYF. DNA for the CDR3: TGTGCCAGCGGAGACACAGGGGGCGCAGAGACCCAGTACTTC.

This rearrangement joins TRBV18 to TRBJ1-6, with unresolved D. Deletions cut 1 base from V and 1 base from J, with 8 bases between. CDR1 KGHSH and CDR2 LQKENI come from the germline V gene. This CDR3 comprises 16 residues. CDR3 protein: CASSPLGGSYNSPLHF. The CDR3 DNA is TGTGCCAGCTCACCACTTGGCGGGTCCTATAATTCACCCCTCCACTTT.

This chain joins TRBV5-6 and TRBJ2-1; weak D call: TRBD2 (5 bases). Germline CDR1 SGHDT, CDR2 YYEEEE. V was pared by 2 bases and J by 5 bases, with 5 bases between. This CDR3 region has 12 residues. The CDR3 DNA reads TGTGCCAGCAGCTTCGGGAACAATGAGCAGTTCTTC. It is translated as CASSFGNNEQFF.

A single count supports this clone. The J gene is TRBJ2-5, the V gene TRBV21-1; the table names TRBD1, a call not compared with the DNA. TRBV21-1 is a documented pseudogene. The CDR3 length is 14 residues. CDR3 DNA sequence: TGTGCCAGCAGCAAAGAGCCGACACAAGAGACCCAGTACTTC. Translated, it gives CASSKEPTQETQYF.

The rearrangement links TRBV10-3 to TRBJ1-3; 10 bases fit TRBD1. This CDR3 comprises 14 residues. Looked up from germline, CDR1 is ENHRY and CDR2 is SYGVKD. The ends lost 4 bases at V and 8 bases at J; junction bases unmatched: 5. CDR3 in amino acids: CAISGRQGADTIYF. CDR3 DNA: TGTGCCATCAGTGGACGACAGGGGGCGGACACCATATATTTT.

The genes are TRBV5-6 and TRBJ2-1; the D is unclear. In germline, CDR1 is SGHDT, CDR2 YYEEEE. V lost 4 bases to trimming and J lost 7 bases, with 9 bases between them. The CDR3 is 12 residues long. CDR3 protein: CASSPQVNEQFF. In DNA, the CDR3 is TGTGCCAGCAGCCCGCAGGTGAATGAGCAGTTCTTC.

The rearrangement joins TRBV6-5 to TRBJ2-3; D may be TRBD1 (5 bases). V lost 2 bases to trimming and J lost 2 bases, with 11 bases between them. The CDR3 sequence is 15 residues long. Germline V CDR1 and CDR2: MNHEY, SVGAGI. CDR3 in DNA: TGTGCCAGCAGTTACGACAGTCTTGACACAGATACGCAGTATTTT. Translating gives CASSYDSLDTDTQYF.

This clone has a single count. The chain combines TRBV30 with TRBJ1-4, with TRBD1 matching over 7 bases. The CDR3 runs 11 residues. Germline CDR1 is GTSNPN and CDR2 is SVGIG (reference sequence). V shed 5 bases and J 8 bases; nucleotides not matched to a gene: 2. The CDR3: CAWAQGEKLFF. The CDR3 region has the DNA TGTGCCTGGGCACAGGGGGAAAAACTGTTTTTT. The variable domain in full, with the rest retrieved from reference TRBV30 and TRBJ1-4, is SQTIHQWPATLVQPVGSPLSLECTVEGTSNPNLYWYRQAAGRGLQLLFYSVGIGQISSEVPQNLSASRPQDRQFILSSKKLLLSDSGFYLCAWAQGEKLFFGSGTQLSVL.

As regards this clone: One end of the junction is discordant with germline, which a read error may explain. The chain recombines TRBV19 with TRBJ2-1, with D possibly being TRBD2 (6 bases). This CDR3 is 15 amino acids long. From germline, CDR1 is LNHDA and CDR2 SQIVND (reference sequence). CDR3 sequence reads: CASGIRGESYNEQFF. The CDR3 DNA follows: TGTGCCAGTGGTATCCGCGGGGAATCCTACAATGAGCAGTTCTTC.

V gene TRBV28 combines with J gene TRBJ2-3; D might be TRBD2 (6 bases). Germline V gene lookup returns CDR1 MDHEN and CDR2 SYDVKM. The CDR3 totals 16 residues. V lost 6 bases and J 0 bases, leaving 16 bases between the germline ends. Written as DNA, the CDR3 is TGTGCCAGCAGGGACCTAGGAGGGTCCAGCACAGATACGCAGTATTTT. Translating gives CASRDLGGSSTDTQYF.

CDR3 sequence: CASSLPGSNQPQHF. The CDR3 coding sequence is TGTGCCAGCAGTTTACCGGGTAGCAATCAGCCCCAGCATTTT. The chain carries TRBV28 and TRBJ1-5; D is undetermined. Trimming took 2 bases from V and 0 from J, leaving 5 bases between them. CDR1 and CDR2 from the germline V gene are MDHEN and SYDVKM. This CDR3 has 14 amino acids.

The chain recombines TRBV5-5 with TRBJ2-3, with a weak D call TRBD2 (5 bases). The CDR3 runs 16 residues. Germline V lookup: CDR1 SGHKS, CDR2 YYEKEE (reference sequence). V dropped 4 bases and J dropped 1 base, with 16 bases sitting between them. CDR3 sequence: CASSQARGFGTDTQYF. The CDR3 DNA is TGTGCCAGCAGCCAAGCCCGGGGATTTGGCACAGATACGCAGTATTTT.

The chain carries TRBV5-6 and TRBJ2-1; a possible D gene is TRBD2 (5 bases). Germline assignment: CDR1 SGHDT and CDR2 YYEEEE. The CDR3 extends over 17 amino acids. V was shortened by 0 bases and J by 8 bases, with 21 bases between the two germline ends. CDR3 nucleotides: TGTGCCAGCAGCTTGGCCCCCGGACTGAGGGATTGGTATGAGCAGTTCTTC. Translating it yields CASSLAPGLRDWYEQFF.

The J gene is TRBJ2-7, the V gene TRBV6-5; D is unclear. The CDR3 contains 13 residues. From germline, CDR1 is MNHEY and CDR2 SVGAGI. V shed 3 bases and J shed 3 bases, with 9 bases lying between them. CDR3 DNA sequence: TGTGCCAGCAGTTATAAAGAGTACTACGAGCAGTACTTC. This codes for CASSYKEYYEQYF.

The chain recombines TRBV19 with TRBJ2-7; 7 bases match TRBD2. CDR1 and CDR2 from the germline V gene are LNHDA and SQIVND (reference sequence). V gave up 4 bases and J gave up 9 bases; unmatched junction bases: 15. The CDR3 loop spans 15 amino acids. The CDR3 here is CASSTRSGDYERQYF. The CDR3 bases are TGTGCCAGTAGTACCCGCTCGGGGGACTACGAGCGGCAGTACTTC. Based on the CDR3 plus reference TRBV19 and TRBJ2-7, the full variable domain is DGGITQSPKYLFRKEGQNVTLSCEQNLNHDAMYWYRQDPGQGLRLIYYSQIVNDFQKGDIAEGYSVSREKKESFPLTVTSAQKNPTAFYLCASSTRSGDYERQYFGPGTRLTVT.

The chain joins TRBV6-1 to TRBJ2-1; 10 bases map to TRBD2. There are 15 residues in the CDR3. The V and J ends lost 5 bases and 4 bases, in that order; junction bases with no gene match: 5. Germline V gene lookup returns CDR1 MNHNS and CDR2 SASEGT. CDR3 sequence (DNA): TGTGCCAGCAGTTCCGGGACTAGCGTTTACAATGAGCAGTTCTTC. It specifies CASSSGTSVYNEQFF.

As DNA, the CDR3 is TGTGCCAGCAGCCATGCTAGCTTAAGCACCTACAATGAGCAGTTCTTC. Encoded protein: CASSHASLSTYNEQFF. The rearrangement links TRBV4-2 to TRBJ2-1, with D maybe TRBD2 (5 bases). The germline gives CDR1 LGHNA, CDR2 YNFKEQ. The length of the CDR3 is 16 residues. V lost 3 bases, J lost 2 bases, and 14 bases lay in between.

This chain connects TRBV13 to TRBJ2-1; 14 bases agree with TRBD2. The CDR3 is 21 amino acids. V dropped 5 bases and J dropped 2; count of bases not matched to a gene: 17. The germline gives CDR1 PRHDT, CDR2 FYEKMQ (reference sequence). CDR3: CASSPKLHGTSGSLTYNEQFF. The CDR3 DNA reads as TGTGCCAGCAGCCCTAAACTCCATGGGACTAGCGGGAGTCTCACCTACAATGAGCAGTTCTTC.

The rearrangement links TRBV9 to TRBJ2-1; 9 bases are a match to TRBD2. Trimming at V came to 0 bases and at J to 4 bases, leaving 8 bases not matched to a gene. Per the germline V gene, CDR1 is SGDLS and CDR2 is YYNGEE. The CDR3 runs to 17 residues. CDR3 DNA sequence: TGTGCCAGCAGCGTAGACACTAGCGGGCAACGATACAATGAGCAGTTCTTC. Translated, it gives CASSVDTSGQRYNEQFF. Supplemented by reference TRBV9 and TRBJ2-1, the full variable domain reads DSGVTQTPKHLITATGQRVTLRCSPRSGDLSVYWYQQSLDQGLQFLIQYYNGEERAKGNILERFSAQQFPDLHSELNLSSLELGDSALYFCASSVDTSGQRYNEQFFGPGTRLTVL.

The V and J genes are TRBV6-5 and TRBJ2-7, with D possibly matching TRBD2 (5 bases). CDR1 is MNHEY and CDR2 is SVGAGI in the germline V gene. The V end lost 7 bases, the J end lost 2 bases, and 15 bases lay between the germline ends. This CDR3 is 14 amino acids long. CDR3 nucleotides: TGTGCCAGCACCAAAATGGACTCTACCTACGAGCAGTACTTC. It specifies CASTKMDSTYEQYF.

The gene calls are TRBV7-2 and TRBJ1-3; D is possibly TRBD1 (6 bases). The germline V gene encodes CDR1 SGHTA and CDR2 FQGNSA. With 3 bases removed from V and 7 bases from J, the gap between germline ends came to 22 bases. This CDR3 has 17 residues. The CDR3 spells CASSFGRAQPGANTIYF. The CDR3 DNA is TGTGCCAGCAGCTTCGGGCGGGCACAACCAGGGGCCAACACCATATATTTT.

J is TRBJ1-2 and V is TRBV6-6; 9 positions agree with TRBD1. Trimming cost V 10 bases and J 6 bases; bases outside gene matches: 9. The CDR3 is 13 amino acids. The germline V gene has CDR1 MNHNY and CDR2 SVGAGI (reference sequence). The CDR3 DNA follows: TGTGCCATCCATACAGGACAGGGGAATGGCTACACCTTC. It codes for CAIHTGQGNGYTF.

The rearrangement uses TRBV7-9 and TRBJ2-1; 9 positions agree with TRBD1. The V gene end was trimmed by 1 base and the J gene end by 10 bases; junction bases not matched to a gene: 11. CDR1 is SEHNR and CDR2 is FQNEAQ in the germline V gene (reference sequence). The CDR3 spans 16 residues. CDR3 nucleotide sequence: TGTGCCAGCAGCTTAGAACAGGGGGCGATTAACCGAGAGCAGTTCTTC. Amino acids: CASSLEQGAINREQFF.

The chain couples TRBV11-2 to TRBJ2-7; 9 bases line up with TRBD2. V was pared by 5 bases and J by 3 bases, with 14 bases of the junction left unmatched. Per germline, CDR1 SGHAT and CDR2 FQNNGV. The CDR3 loop spans 17 amino acids. The CDR3 loop is CASSPQRTSAQIYEQYF. CDR3 DNA sequence: TGTGCCAGCAGCCCCCAGCGGACTAGCGCCCAAATCTACGAGCAGTACTTC. Looking up the rest from reference TRBV11-2 and TRBJ2-7 gives the full variable domain: EAGVAQSPRYKIIEKRQSVAFWCNPISGHATLYWYQQILGQGPKLLIQFQNNGVVDDSQLPKDRFSAERLKGVDSTLKIQPAKLEDSAVYLCASSPQRTSAQIYEQYFGPGTRLTVT.

This chain links TRBV28 with TRBJ1-5; possibly TRBD1 for D (5 bases). V shed 4 bases and J shed 2 bases, with 9 bases lying between them. Germline assignment: CDR1 MDHEN and CDR2 SYDVKM. The CDR3 is made up of 14 amino acids. The DNA for the CDR3 is TGTGCCAGCAGTTCGTTAGGGGGCAATCAGCCCCAGCATTTT. Its protein product is CASSSLGGNQPQHF.

The chain is built from TRBV5-6 and TRBJ1-1; 10 bases match TRBD1. This CDR3 is built from 17 residues. V gave up 4 bases and J gave up 4 bases; unmatched junction bases: 13. Germline V gives CDR1 SGHDT, CDR2 YYEEEE. As DNA, the CDR3 is TGTGCCAGCAGCGTGGTGGGGACAGGGGAACGGGGCACTGAAGCTTTCTTT. Translated, it gives CASSVVGTGERGTEAFF.

This chain uses TRBV19 with TRBJ2-1; TRBD2 agrees at 7 bases. V gave up 5 bases and J gave up 10 bases; unmatched junction bases: 8. The V gene's germline CDR1 is LNHDA and CDR2 SQIVND (reference sequence). CDR3 length: 13 residues. The CDR3 nucleotides are TGTGCCAGTAGTCCCGCTAGCGGCTACGAGCAGTTCTTC. Protein: CASSPASGYEQFF.

The chain carries TRBV6-6 and TRBJ1-5; possibly TRBD1 for D (6 bases). The CDR3 runs 13 residues. Germline assignment: CDR1 MNHNY and CDR2 SVGAGI (reference sequence). Deletions cut 6 bases from V and 7 bases from J, with 13 bases between. CDR3 sequence reads: CASSPGGGQPQHF. Here the CDR3 DNA reads TGTGCCAGCAGCCCGGGGGGGGGCCAGCCCCAGCATTTT.